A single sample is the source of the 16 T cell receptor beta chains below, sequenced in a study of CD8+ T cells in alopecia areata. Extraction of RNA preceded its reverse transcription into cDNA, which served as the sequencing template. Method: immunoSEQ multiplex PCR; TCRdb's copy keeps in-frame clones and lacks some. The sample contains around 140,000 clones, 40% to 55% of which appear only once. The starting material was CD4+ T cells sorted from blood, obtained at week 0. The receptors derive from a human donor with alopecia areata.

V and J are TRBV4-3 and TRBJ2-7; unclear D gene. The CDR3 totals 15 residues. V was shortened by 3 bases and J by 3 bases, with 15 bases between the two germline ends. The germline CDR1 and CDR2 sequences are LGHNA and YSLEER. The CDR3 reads CASSHRTAPSYEQYF. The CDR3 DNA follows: TGCGCCAGCAGCCACAGGACGGCTCCGAGCTACGAGCAGTACTTC.

CDR3 sequence reads: CASSWGTATYEQYF. Here the CDR3 DNA reads TGTGCCAGCAGCTGGGGGACAGCGACCTACGAGCAGTACTTC. The V gene is TRBV5-4, the J gene TRBJ2-7, with 7 positions matching TRBD1. The CDR3 spans 14 residues. In germline, CDR1 is SGHNT, CDR2 YYREEE (reference sequence). V shed 3 bases, J shed 2 bases, and the junction held 5 bases outside the gene matches. The complete variable domain, with remaining parts taken from reference TRBV5-4 and TRBJ2-7, reads ETGVTQSPTHLIKTRGQQVTLRCSSQSGHNTVSWYQQALGQGPQFIFQYYREEENGRGNFPPRFSGLQFPNYSSELNVNALELDDSALYLCASSWGTATYEQYFGPGTRLTVT.

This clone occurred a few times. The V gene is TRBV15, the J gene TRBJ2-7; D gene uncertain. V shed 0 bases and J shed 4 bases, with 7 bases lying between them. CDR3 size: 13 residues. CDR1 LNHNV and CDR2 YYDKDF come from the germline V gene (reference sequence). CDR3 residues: CATSREPEYEQYF. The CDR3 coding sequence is TGTGCCACCAGCAGAGAGCCGGAATACGAGCAGTACTTC.

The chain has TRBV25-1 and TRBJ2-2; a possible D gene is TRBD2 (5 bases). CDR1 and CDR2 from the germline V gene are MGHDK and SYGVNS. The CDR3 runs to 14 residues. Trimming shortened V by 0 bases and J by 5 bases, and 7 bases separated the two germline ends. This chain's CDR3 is CASSEYGLTGELFF. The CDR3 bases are TGTGCCAGCAGTGAATACGGACTGACCGGGGAGCTGTTTTTT.

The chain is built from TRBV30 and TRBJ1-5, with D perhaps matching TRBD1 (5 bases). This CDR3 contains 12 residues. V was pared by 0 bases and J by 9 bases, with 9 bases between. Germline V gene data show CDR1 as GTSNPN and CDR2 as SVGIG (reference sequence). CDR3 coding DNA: TGTGCCTGGAGTGTGGGACCATGGCCCCAGCATTTT. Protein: CAWSVGPWPQHF.

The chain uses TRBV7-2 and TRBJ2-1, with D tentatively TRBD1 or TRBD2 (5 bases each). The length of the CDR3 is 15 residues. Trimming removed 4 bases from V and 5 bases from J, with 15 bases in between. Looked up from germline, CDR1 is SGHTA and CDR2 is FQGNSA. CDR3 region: CASSSPRAGHNEQFF. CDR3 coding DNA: TGTGCCAGCAGCTCCCCCAGGGCGGGCCACAATGAGCAGTTCTTC.

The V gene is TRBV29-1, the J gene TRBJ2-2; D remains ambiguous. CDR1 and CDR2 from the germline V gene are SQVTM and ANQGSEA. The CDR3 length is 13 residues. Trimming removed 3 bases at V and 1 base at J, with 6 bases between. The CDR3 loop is CSVDDKNTGELFF. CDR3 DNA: TGCAGCGTTGATGACAAGAACACCGGGGAGCTGTTTTTT.

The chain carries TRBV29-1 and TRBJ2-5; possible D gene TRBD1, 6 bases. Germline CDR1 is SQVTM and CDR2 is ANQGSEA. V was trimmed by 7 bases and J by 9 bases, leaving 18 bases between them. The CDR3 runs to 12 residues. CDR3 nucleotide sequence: TGCAGCGCAGGGGTGACAAGAGAACCCCAGTACTTC. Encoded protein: CSAGVTREPQYF.

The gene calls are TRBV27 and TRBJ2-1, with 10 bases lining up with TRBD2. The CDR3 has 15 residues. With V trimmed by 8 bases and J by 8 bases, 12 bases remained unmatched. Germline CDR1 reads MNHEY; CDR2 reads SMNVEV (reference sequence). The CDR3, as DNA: TGTGCCAGCTCCGAGGGGCTAGCGGGAGAGGATGAGCAGTTCTTC. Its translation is CASSEGLAGEDEQFF.

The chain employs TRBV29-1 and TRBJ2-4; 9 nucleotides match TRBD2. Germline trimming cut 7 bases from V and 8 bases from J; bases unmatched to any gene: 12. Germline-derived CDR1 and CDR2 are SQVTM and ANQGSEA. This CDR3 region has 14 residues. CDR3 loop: CSARGLAGKDIQYF. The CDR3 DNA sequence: TGCAGCGCCCGGGGGCTAGCGGGAAAGGACATTCAGTACTTC.

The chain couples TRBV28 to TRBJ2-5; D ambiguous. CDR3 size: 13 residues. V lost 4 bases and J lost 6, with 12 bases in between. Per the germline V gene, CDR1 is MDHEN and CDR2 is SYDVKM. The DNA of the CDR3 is TGTGCCAGCAGTTCCCCTGCCCCGCAGACCCAGTACTTC. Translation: CASSSPAPQTQYF.

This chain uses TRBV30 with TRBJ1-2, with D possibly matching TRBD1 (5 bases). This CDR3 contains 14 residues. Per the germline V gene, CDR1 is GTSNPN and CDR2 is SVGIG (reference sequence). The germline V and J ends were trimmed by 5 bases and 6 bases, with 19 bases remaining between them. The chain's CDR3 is CAWLQAGRTHGYTF. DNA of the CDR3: TGTGCCTGGCTTCAGGCAGGGAGAACGCATGGCTACACCTTC.

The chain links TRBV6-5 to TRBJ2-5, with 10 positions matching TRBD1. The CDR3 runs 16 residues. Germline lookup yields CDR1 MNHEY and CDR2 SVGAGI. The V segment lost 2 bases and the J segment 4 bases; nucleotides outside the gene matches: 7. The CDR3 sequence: CASSYGRQGAIETQYF. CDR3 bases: TGTGCCAGCAGTTACGGTAGACAGGGGGCAATAGAGACCCAGTACTTC.

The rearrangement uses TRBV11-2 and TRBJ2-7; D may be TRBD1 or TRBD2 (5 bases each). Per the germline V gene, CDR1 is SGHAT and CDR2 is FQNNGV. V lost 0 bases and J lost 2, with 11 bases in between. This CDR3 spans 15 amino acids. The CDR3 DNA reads TGTGCCAGCAGCTTAGATCGGGACGCAGCCTACGAGCAGTACTTC. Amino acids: CASSLDRDAAYEQYF.

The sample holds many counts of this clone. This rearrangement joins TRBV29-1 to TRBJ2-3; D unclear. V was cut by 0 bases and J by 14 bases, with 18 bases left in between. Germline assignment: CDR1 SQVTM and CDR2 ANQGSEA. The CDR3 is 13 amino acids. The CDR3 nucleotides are TGCAGCGTTGAAGACCCCCAAGCTGGCGCCTGGTATTTT. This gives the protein CSVEDPQAGAWYF.

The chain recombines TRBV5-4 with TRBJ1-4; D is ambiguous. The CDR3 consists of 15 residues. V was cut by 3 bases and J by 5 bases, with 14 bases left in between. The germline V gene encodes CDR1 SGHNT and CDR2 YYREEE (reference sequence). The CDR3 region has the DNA TGTGCCAGCAGCTGGGCCCCGGTCGGGAATGAAAAACTGTTTTTT. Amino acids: CASSWAPVGNEKLFF.